One sample yielded the 19 T cell receptor beta chains listed below, sequenced in a study of T-cell reconstitution after alpha-beta-depleted transplantation in children. The TCRbeta library incorporated unique molecular identifiers. TCRdb ran MiXCR on the PCR reads and lists one entry per CDR3 protein. The sample contains 540,000 or so distinct CDR3 sequences, under 30% of which appear only once. The sample consisted of PBMCs, mostly from graft donor cells, taken 360 days after TCRalphabeta/CD19-depleted stem cell transplant. These receptors all stem from a boy less than two years old who had a stem cell transplant for acute myeloid leukemia, so the T cells may come from the graft donor.

The rearrangement joins TRBV28 to TRBJ2-1, with D possibly TRBD1 on 6 matching bases. This CDR3 comprises 16 residues. Germline CDR1 MDHEN, CDR2 SYDVKM. The V and J ends lost 6 bases and 0 bases respectively, with 15 bases between them. The CDR3 here is CASSQRTESSYNEQFF. Written as DNA, the CDR3 is TGTGCCAGCAGCCAAAGGACAGAAAGCTCCTACAATGAGCAGTTCTTC.

This clonotype was seen only a few times. J is TRBJ2-5 and V is TRBV2; the D gene is possibly TRBD1 (5 bases). CDR1 and CDR2 from the germline V gene are SNHLY and FYNNEI. The CDR3 length is 17 residues. The V and J ends lost 1 base and 2 bases respectively, with 17 bases between them. The CDR3 loop is CASSEGKGRVGQETQYF. CDR3 coding DNA: TGTGCCAGCAGTGAAGGGAAAGGCAGGGTGGGGCAAGAGACCCAGTACTTC.

This chain's CDR3 is CASSYSYSGETDTQYF. The CDR3 nucleotides are TGTGCCAGCAGTTACTCGTACAGCGGGGAGACAGATACGCAGTATTTT. The rearrangement links TRBV6-5 to TRBJ2-3, with 7 bases aligning to TRBD2. V was pared by 0 bases and J by 3 bases, with 6 bases of the junction left unmatched. Germline assignment: CDR1 MNHEY and CDR2 SVGAGI. This CDR3 has 16 amino acids.

The rearrangement joins TRBV11-3 to TRBJ2-7; TRBD1 is a possible D gene (5 bases). The V gene lost 4 bases and the J gene lost 9 bases, with 16 bases spanning the gap. Germline CDR1 reads SGHNT; CDR2 reads YENEEA. The CDR3 has 13 residues. The CDR3 is CASSYSGFARQYF. DNA of the CDR3: TGTGCCAGCAGCTACTCAGGGTTCGCAAGGCAGTACTTC.

This chain joins TRBV7-2 and TRBJ1-4, with D possibly being TRBD1 (5 bases). Germline CDR1 and CDR2: SGHTA and FQGNSA. The CDR3 runs 16 residues. Trimming removed 2 bases at V and 8 bases at J, with 18 bases between. The CDR3 DNA reads TGTGCCAGCAGCTTACCGTCTTTCCGGGACGACGAAAAACTGTTTTTT. Protein: CASSLPSFRDDEKLFF. Using reference TRBV7-2 and TRBJ1-4 for the parts outside the CDR3, the full variable domain is GAGVSQSPSNKVTEKGKDVELRCDPISGHTALYWYRQSLGQGLEFLIYFQGNSAPDKSGLPSDRFSAERTGGSVSTLTIQRTQQEDSAVYLCASSLPSFRDDEKLFFGSGTQLSVL.

The genes are TRBV20-1 and TRBJ2-7; the D gene is possibly TRBD1 (6 bases). This CDR3 has 13 amino acids. Germline CDR1 is DFQATT and CDR2 is SNEGSKA (reference sequence). Trimming pared 3 bases from V and 5 bases from J, leaving 14 bases between. CDR3: CSASSGRGHEQYF. The CDR3 DNA follows: TGCAGTGCTAGCTCCGGCAGGGGCCACGAGCAGTACTTC.

The chain combines TRBV5-4 with TRBJ2-7; a weak D match, TRBD2 (6 bases). CDR1 is SGHNT, CDR2 YYREEE, per germline (reference sequence). The CDR3 length is 20 residues. The germline V and J ends were trimmed by 3 bases and 0 bases, with 28 bases remaining between them. The CDR3 region has the DNA TGTGCCAGCAGCTCTCCAGGTTGGGGGGTGAATAGGATAATCTCCTACGAGCAGTACGTC. The encoded protein is CASSSPGWGVNRIISYEQYV.

The CDR3 sequence: CASSPGSPAYEQYV. The CDR3 coding sequence is TGTGCCAGCAGCCCCGGGTCCCCGGCCTACGAGCAGTACGTC. The V gene is TRBV6-1, the J gene TRBJ2-7; D gene uncertain. CDR1 and CDR2 (germline): MNHNS, SASEGT. CDR3 length equals 14 residues. Trimming stripped 6 bases from V and 2 bases from J, with 14 bases between.

This clonotype was seen repeatedly, ten times or more. The chain has TRBV5-1 and TRBJ2-3, with 13 positions matching TRBD2. CDR1 is SGHRS, CDR2 YFSETQ, per germline. The CDR3 runs to 16 residues. The ends lost 3 bases at V and 3 bases at J; junction bases unmatched: 4. CDR3 nucleotides: TGCGCCAGCAGCTGGGGGACTAGCGGGACGACAGATACGCAGTATTTT. Its translation is CASSWGTSGTTDTQYF.

This clonotype is a singleton in its sample. The rearrangement links TRBV28 to TRBJ1-1; maybe TRBD1 (5 bases). V shed 9 bases and J shed 7 bases, with 18 bases lying between them. Germline V gene data show CDR1 as MDHEN and CDR2 as SYDVKM. CDR3 length: 13 residues. CDR3 DNA sequence: TGTGCCAGGGGCCCCGGGGGGACTAGTGAAGCTTTCTTT. It yields the protein CARGPGGTSEAFF.

This clonotype was counted only a few times. The chain uses TRBV20-1 and TRBJ2-1; possible D gene TRBD2, 6 bases. CDR3 size: 11 residues. Germline CDR1 DFQATT, CDR2 SNEGSKA (reference sequence). CDR3 region: CTGGRGNEQFF. The CDR3 bases are TGCACTGGAGGGCGGGGCAATGAGCAGTTCTTC.

This sequence joins TRBV20-1 and TRBJ2-3; D is perhaps TRBD2 (7 bases). V was shortened by 3 bases and J by 4 bases, with 14 bases between the two germline ends. Germline lookup yields CDR1 DFQATT and CDR2 SNEGSKA (reference sequence). CDR3 length equals 14 residues. In DNA, the CDR3 is TGCAGTGCTAGCTGGGGGGGGGCCTCAGATACGCAGTATTTT. It translates to CSASWGGASDTQYF.

In its sample, this clonotype was seen many times. The chain couples TRBV20-1 to TRBJ1-5; 10 bases agree with TRBD1. V was clipped by 5 bases and J by 4 bases; unmatched bases: 5. This CDR3 comprises 14 residues. CDR1 DFQATT and CDR2 SNEGSKA come from the germline V gene (reference sequence). CDR3 sequence (DNA): TGCAGTGCTCGGACAGGGGGAGGTAATCAGCCCCAGCATTTT. As protein: CSARTGGGNQPQHF.

This clonotype was seen a handful of times. V usage is TRBV12-3 or TRBV12-4 and J usage is TRBJ2-2; D ambiguous. This CDR3 contains 14 residues. The V end lost 8 bases, the J end lost 6 bases, and 16 bases lay between the germline ends. This chain's CDR3 is CASGFGLGAGELFF. CDR3 DNA: TGTGCCAGCGGGTTTGGGCTTGGGGCCGGGGAGCTGTTTTTT.

This clonotype has ten or more counts. V usage is TRBV12-3 or TRBV12-4 and J usage is TRBJ2-1; 11 bases align to TRBD2. The CDR3 covers 15 residues. The ends lost 6 bases at V and 4 bases at J; junction bases unmatched: 5. The CDR3 sequence: CASSLTSGVYNEQFF. The DNA of the CDR3 is TGTGCCAGCAGCTTGACTAGCGGGGTTTACAATGAGCAGTTCTTC.

This clonotype turned up a few times. The chain combines TRBV10-3 with TRBJ2-7; weak D call: TRBD2 (6 bases). V was clipped by 0 bases and J by 0 bases, with 9 bases between them. CDR1 is ENHRY, CDR2 SYGVKD, per germline. The CDR3 runs to 15 residues. CDR3 amino acids: CAISESGGNSYEQYF. In nucleotides, the CDR3 is TGTGCCATCAGTGAGTCGGGCGGGAACTCCTACGAGCAGTACTTC.

The rearrangement joins TRBV9 to TRBJ2-3; D might be TRBD2 (7 bases). The CDR3 spans 16 residues. The V gene's germline CDR1 is SGDLS and CDR2 YYNGEE. V dropped 4 bases and J dropped 2 bases, with 17 bases sitting between them. CDR3 coding DNA: TGTGCCAGCAGCCGCCCGGCGGGGGCGGTCACAGATACGCAGTATTTT. The encoded protein is CASSRPAGAVTDTQYF.

This clonotype was observed many times. The chain couples TRBV6-2 or TRBV6-3 to TRBJ2-7; D might be TRBD1 (6 bases). This CDR3 comprises 15 residues. The germline V gene encodes CDR1 MNHEY and CDR2 SVGEGT. V lost 5 bases to trimming and J lost 3 bases, with 17 bases between them. Written as DNA, the CDR3 is TGTGCCAGCAGTCGATACCACAGGGATCTCTACGAGCAGTACTTC. It translates to CASSRYHRDLYEQYF.

This clonotype was counted many times. This chain connects TRBV20-1 to TRBJ2-3; D not resolved. V was clipped by 3 bases and J by 4 bases, with 17 bases between them. Germline V lookup: CDR1 DFQATT, CDR2 SNEGSKA (reference sequence). The CDR3 contains 15 residues. CDR3 residues: CSASPDHPPPDTQYF. The CDR3 coding sequence is TGCAGTGCTAGCCCGGACCATCCACCACCAGATACGCAGTATTTT.